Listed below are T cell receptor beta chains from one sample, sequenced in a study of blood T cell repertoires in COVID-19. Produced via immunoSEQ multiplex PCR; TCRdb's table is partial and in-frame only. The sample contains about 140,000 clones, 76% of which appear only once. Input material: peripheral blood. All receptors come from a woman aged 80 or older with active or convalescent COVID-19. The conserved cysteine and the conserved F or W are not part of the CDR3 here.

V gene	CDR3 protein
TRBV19	ASSIAGYAWKLF
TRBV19	ASSRVGRVNTGELF
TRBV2	ASRGDRSHQPQH
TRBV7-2	ATRRQSERGEQY
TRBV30	AWTRQARGDEAF
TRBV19	ASSIGRGGLAQH
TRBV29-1	SVTLNTEAF
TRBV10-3	AISLTGNGYT
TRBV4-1	ASSQSDRARLYEQY
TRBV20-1	SAGTGF